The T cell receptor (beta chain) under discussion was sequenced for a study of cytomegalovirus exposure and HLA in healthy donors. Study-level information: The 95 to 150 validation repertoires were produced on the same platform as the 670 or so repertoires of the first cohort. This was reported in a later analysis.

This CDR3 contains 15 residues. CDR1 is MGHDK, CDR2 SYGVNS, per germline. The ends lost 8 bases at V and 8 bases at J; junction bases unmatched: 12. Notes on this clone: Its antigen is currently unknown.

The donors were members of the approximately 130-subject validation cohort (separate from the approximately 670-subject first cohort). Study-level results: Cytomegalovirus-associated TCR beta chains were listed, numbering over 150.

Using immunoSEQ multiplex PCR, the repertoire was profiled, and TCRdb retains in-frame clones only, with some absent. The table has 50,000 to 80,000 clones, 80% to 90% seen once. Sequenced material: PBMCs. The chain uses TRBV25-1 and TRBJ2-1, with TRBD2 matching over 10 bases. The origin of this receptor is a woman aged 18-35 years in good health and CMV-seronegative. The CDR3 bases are TGTGCCAGCGGCCCTAGCGGGGGCTCTGGGGATGAGCAGTTCTTC. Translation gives CASGPSGGSGDEQFF.